The 28 T cell receptor beta chains below were found in one sample sequenced in a study of blood T cell repertoires in COVID-19. Measured with immunoSEQ multiplex PCR; TCRdb has only the in-frame clones, and not every one. The top ten hold about 4.3% of the sample, which has a few hundred thousand clones, 70% to 90% seen once. The sequencing sample was made of peripheral blood. Source of these receptors: a man in his 60s who had recovered from COVID-19.

This chain uses TRBV5-6 with TRBJ2-3; the match to TRBD2 covers 7 bases. This CDR3 contains 15 residues. Germline lookup yields CDR1 SGHDT and CDR2 YYEEEE. The junction had 10 bases not matched to a gene; V was cut back by 6 bases and J by 3 bases. DNA for the CDR3: TGTGCCAGCAAGGTGGCGGGTAGCGGGACAGATACGCAGTATTTT. It is translated as CASKVAGSGTDTQYF. The full variable domain, completed using reference TRBV5-6 and TRBJ2-3, is DAGVTQSPTHLIKTRGQQVTLRCSPKSGHDTVSWYQQALGQGPQFIFQYYEEEERQRGNFPDRFSGHQFPNYSSELNVNALLLGDSALYLCASKVAGSGTDTQYFGPGTRLTVL.

The rearrangement joins TRBV7-8 to TRBJ2-3; 9 nucleotides match TRBD2. After removal of 4 bases from V and 5 bases from J, the junction contained 7 bases not matched to a gene. Germline loops: CDR1 SGHVS, CDR2 FQNEAQ. There are 15 residues in the CDR3. CDR3 sequence reads: CASSSRAGGGDTQYF. The CDR3 nucleotides read TGTGCCAGCAGCTCCCGAGCGGGAGGTGGAGATACGCAGTATTTT.

The chain employs TRBV18 and TRBJ1-5; D unclear. The germline V gene has CDR1 KGHSH and CDR2 LQKENI. V was shortened by 3 bases and J by 0 bases, with 9 bases between the two germline ends. The CDR3 is made up of 15 amino acids. This CDR3 is CASSPSHNSNQPQHF. The CDR3 bases are TGTGCCAGCTCACCCAGTCACAATAGCAATCAGCCCCAGCATTTT.

This chain joins TRBV29-1 and TRBJ1-1, with 8 positions matching TRBD1. V lost 8 bases to trimming and J lost 4 bases; unmatched junction nucleotides: 9. This CDR3 has 13 amino acids. Germline CDR1 SQVTM, CDR2 ANQGSEA. This chain's CDR3 is CSLDRGSGTEAFF. In DNA, the CDR3 is TGCAGCTTAGACAGGGGCTCGGGCACTGAAGCTTTCTTT.

In its sample, this clone was seen once. The rearrangement links TRBV5-1 to TRBJ2-7, with TRBD2 identical over 9 bases. V dropped 0 bases and J dropped 6; count of bases not matched to a gene: 13. Germline CDR1 is SGHRS and CDR2 is YFSETQ. The CDR3 contains 17 residues. The CDR3 protein is CASSLDPGLAWGGEQYF. The CDR3 bases are TGCGCCAGCAGCTTGGACCCGGGACTAGCCTGGGGAGGCGAGCAGTACTTC.

The rearrangement joins TRBV29-1 to TRBJ1-1; TRBD1 matches 10 bases. Per the germline V gene, CDR1 is SQVTM and CDR2 is ANQGSEA. V lost 6 bases, J lost 3 bases, and 7 bases stayed unmatched. The CDR3 is 14 residues long. The CDR3 bases are TGCAGCGTGACAGACAGGGGGCGGTACACTGAAGCTTTCTTT. Its translation: CSVTDRGRYTEAFF.

The chain carries TRBV7-6 and TRBJ2-7, with D possibly being TRBD1 (6 bases). Trimming left V 5 bases short and J 4 bases short, with 21 bases between. Germline CDR1 is SGHVS and CDR2 is FNYEAQ. This CDR3 is built from 16 residues. The CDR3 here is CASSPHPGQKEYEQYF. CDR3 in DNA: TGTGCCAGCAGCCCGCATCCGGGACAAAAGGAGTACGAGCAGTACTTC.

V usage is TRBV18 and J usage is TRBJ2-1, with TRBD2 matching 12 bases. In germline, CDR1 is KGHSH, CDR2 LQKENI. V was pared by 4 bases and J by 1 base, with 5 bases of the junction left unmatched. The CDR3 loop spans 17 amino acids. The CDR3 DNA is TGTGCCAGCTCACTTAAGACTAGCGGGAGTTCCTACAATGAGCAGTTCTTC. It encodes CASSLKTSGSSYNEQFF.

The gene calls are TRBV5-1 and TRBJ2-7; TRBD2 agrees at 9 bases. Trimming cost V 5 bases and J 3 bases; bases outside gene matches: 6. The germline CDR1 and CDR2 sequences are SGHRS and YFSETQ. The CDR3 extends over 14 amino acids. CDR3 sequence: CASRRTSELYEQYF. The DNA for the CDR3 is TGCGCCAGCAGGAGGACTAGCGAGCTCTACGAGCAGTACTTC.

This clone has just one count. For the CDR3, the DNA is TGTGCCAGCAGCCCACAACCGGGACTAGCCATCAATGAGCAGTTCTTC. Translating it yields CASSPQPGLAINEQFF. The rearrangement uses TRBV4-2 and TRBJ2-1; TRBD2 matches at 9 bases. CDR1 is LGHNA, CDR2 YNFKEQ, per germline. J was trimmed by 6 bases and V by 4 bases; bases with no gene match: 10. The CDR3 extends over 16 amino acids.

This rearrangement joins TRBV29-1 to TRBJ2-3, with 10 bases matching TRBD2. Germline CDR1 SQVTM, CDR2 ANQGSEA. This CDR3 spans 15 amino acids. V gave up 4 bases and J gave up 10 bases; unmatched junction bases: 14. The CDR3 DNA sequence: TGCAGCGTTGTAGGGCTAGCGGGAGCGCTGTCGTCGCAGTATTTT. Encoded protein: CSVVGLAGALSSQYF.

The chain joins TRBV7-9 to TRBJ2-7, with no clear D. Trimming pared 4 bases from V and 6 bases from J, leaving 10 bases between. The length of the CDR3 is 12 residues. Germline values: CDR1 SEHNR, CDR2 FQNEAQ (reference sequence). The CDR3 nucleotides read TGTGCCAGCAGCTCCCCTTTTAGCGAGCAGTACTTC. Translation gives CASSSPFSEQYF.

The V and J genes are TRBV16 and TRBJ1-5; D ambiguous. Germline CDR1 KGHSY, CDR2 FQNENV. This CDR3 spans 14 amino acids. The germline V and J ends were trimmed by 4 bases and 9 bases, with 16 bases remaining between them. CDR3 residues: CASSPPPEGGPQHF. CDR3 DNA sequence: TGTGCCAGCAGCCCCCCCCCAGAGGGTGGGCCCCAGCATTTT.

The table lists this clone with a count of one. The V call is TRBV25-1, the J call TRBJ1-5; TRBD1 aligns across 9 bases. This CDR3 region has 16 residues. Losses at the gene ends were 3 bases for V and 0 bases for J; bases not matched to a gene: 3. Germline assignment: CDR1 MGHDK and CDR2 SYGVNS. CDR3 protein: CASSEGTGFSNQPQHF. DNA of the CDR3: TGTGCCAGCAGTGAGGGGACAGGGTTTAGCAATCAGCCCCAGCATTTT.

The V and J genes are TRBV7-6 and TRBJ2-1; 8 nucleotides align to TRBD2. With 2 bases clipped from V and 9 bases from J, the junction kept 9 bases outside the gene matches. The CDR3 runs 15 residues. Per germline, CDR1 SGHVS and CDR2 FNYEAQ. CDR3 sequence reads: CASSLQTGGLGEQFF. The CDR3 DNA sequence: TGTGCCAGCAGCTTACAAACGGGAGGGCTCGGTGAGCAGTTCTTC.

The genes are TRBV7-6 and TRBJ2-2; D perhaps matches TRBD1 (6 bases). Germline V lookup: CDR1 SGHVS, CDR2 FNYEAQ. V was pared by 2 bases and J by 4 bases, with 11 bases between. CDR3 length equals 15 residues. As DNA, the CDR3 is TGTGCCAGCAGCTTACAGGGGAGAGCCACCGGGGAGCTGTTTTTT. Its protein is CASSLQGRATGELFF. The full variable domain, with the rest looked up from reference TRBV7-6 and TRBJ2-2, is GAGVSQSPRYKVTKRGQDVALRCDPISGHVSLYWYRQALGQGPEFLTYFNYEAQQDKSGLPNDRFSAERPEGSISTLTIQRTEQRDSAMYRCASSLQGRATGELFFGEGSRLTVL.

The chain links TRBV4-1 to TRBJ2-4; TRBD2 matches 8 bases. Germline trimming cut 1 base from V and 6 bases from J; bases unmatched to any gene: 11. This CDR3 has 17 amino acids. Germline CDR1 is MGHRA and CDR2 is YSYEKL. CDR3 residues: CASSQGLAGQGGNIQYF. Written as DNA, the CDR3 is TGCGCCAGCAGCCAAGGTCTAGCGGGTCAAGGAGGAAACATTCAGTACTTC.

V and J are TRBV3-1 (or the pseudogene TRBV3-2) and TRBJ2-1, with 7 bases identical to TRBD2. The V segment lost 4 bases and the J segment 1 base; nucleotides outside the gene matches: 10. In germline, CDR1 is LGHDT, CDR2 YNNKEL (reference sequence). This CDR3 comprises 17 residues. Written as DNA, the CDR3 is TGTGCCAGCAGCCTGTTGTCTGGCGGGAGTTCCTACAATGAGCAGTTCTTC. This translates into CASSLLSGGSSYNEQFF.

This clone was picked up one time. The chain employs TRBV3-1 (or the pseudogene TRBV3-2) and TRBJ1-3; D possibly corresponds to TRBD1 (6 bases). Germline assignment: CDR1 LGHDT and CDR2 YNNKEL (reference sequence). The CDR3 loop spans 16 amino acids. V lost 1 base and J lost 0, with 10 bases in between. The CDR3 coding sequence is TGTGCCAGCAGCCAAGCCTGGGGGCGCTCTGGAAACACCATATATTTT. This gives the protein CASSQAWGRSGNTIYF.

V usage is TRBV20-1 and J usage is TRBJ1-1; possible D gene TRBD1, 5 bases. This CDR3 spans 11 amino acids. Trimming took off 3 bases at V and 7 bases at J, with 9 bases between the two ends. Germline lookup yields CDR1 DFQATT and CDR2 SNEGSKA (reference sequence). In DNA, the CDR3 is TGCAGTGCTAGGGGGGGTCTTGAAGCTTTCTTT. Translation: CSARGGLEAFF.

This clone came up a few times. The chain combines TRBV5-1 with TRBJ2-5; 10 bases are shared with TRBD1. Germline lookup yields CDR1 SGHRS and CDR2 YFSETQ. The CDR3 has 16 residues. The trim removed 0 bases at V and 1 base at J, leaving 3 bases unmatched. CDR3 nucleotide sequence: TGCGCCAGCAGCTTGGGGGGGACAGGGGTCCAAGAGACCCAGTACTTC. Its protein product is CASSLGGTGVQETQYF.

The rearrangement links TRBV6-5 to TRBJ1-2; 7 bases agree with TRBD1. The V gene end was trimmed by 6 bases and the J gene end by 8 bases; junction bases not matched to a gene: 9. The V gene's germline CDR1 is MNHEY and CDR2 SVGAGI. This CDR3 region has 13 residues. The CDR3 sequence is CASSPRGQPGYTF. The CDR3 DNA is TGTGCCAGCAGCCCCAGGGGACAGCCGGGCTACACCTTC.

The V call is TRBV5-1, the J call TRBJ2-1; D gene ambiguous. V gave up 1 base and J gave up 5 bases, with 7 bases separating them. The CDR3 spans 13 residues. Per the germline V gene, CDR1 is SGHRS and CDR2 is YFSETQ. In nucleotides, the CDR3 is TGCGCCAGCAGCTTGTGGCAGGACAATGAGCAGTTCTTC. Amino acid sequence: CASSLWQDNEQFF.

V and J are TRBV13 and TRBJ2-7; tentative D call: TRBD2 (5 bases). Germline V gene lookup returns CDR1 PRHDT and CDR2 FYEKMQ (reference sequence). The V gene lost 4 bases and the J gene lost 3 bases, with 13 bases spanning the gap. CDR3 length equals 14 residues. This CDR3 reads CASSSLGFSYEQYF. The CDR3, as DNA: TGTGCCAGCAGCTCACTAGGGTTCAGCTACGAGCAGTACTTC.

The V call is TRBV28, the J call TRBJ2-3, with D possibly TRBD2 on 6 matching bases. In germline, CDR1 is MDHEN, CDR2 SYDVKM. The CDR3 covers 14 residues. V lost 7 bases and J lost 1, with 12 bases in between. The CDR3 reads CASIRGGGTDTQYF. The CDR3 DNA reads as TGTGCCAGCATTAGGGGAGGAGGCACAGATACGCAGTATTTT.

The V call is TRBV6-5, the J call TRBJ1-1, with D uncertain. Between the trimmed V and J ends, which lost 10 bases and 0 bases, there was a span of 9 bases. The CDR3 covers 12 residues. CDR1 MNHEY and CDR2 SVGAGI come from the germline V gene. Here the CDR3 DNA reads TGTGCCAAGAGGCAGATGAACACTGAAGCTTTCTTT. Translating it yields CAKRQMNTEAFF.

This clone has just a few counts. The chain employs TRBV5-6 and TRBJ2-7; 11 bases are a match to TRBD2. The CDR3 length is 16 residues. Germline V gives CDR1 SGHDT, CDR2 YYEEEE. V shed 4 bases and J 3 bases; nucleotides not matched to a gene: 9. CDR3 sequence reads: CASSLLGSGRVYEQYF. CDR3 bases: TGTGCCAGCAGCCTGCTGGGTAGCGGGAGGGTCTACGAGCAGTACTTC.

This chain connects TRBV5-1 to TRBJ2-6; D is ambiguous. Trimming left V 4 bases short and J 1 base short, with 9 bases between. Germline CDR1 and CDR2: SGHRS and YFSETQ. This CDR3 is 15 amino acids long. The DNA of the CDR3 is TGCGCCAGCAGCACCCCTCGGTCTGGGGCCAACGTCCTGACTTTC. Translating gives CASSTPRSGANVLTF. Based on the CDR3 plus reference TRBV5-1 and TRBJ2-6, the full variable domain is KAGVTQTPRYLIKTRGQQVTLSCSPISGHRSVSWYQQTPGQGLQFLFEYFSETQRNKGNFPGRFSGRQFSNSRSEMNVSTLELGDSALYLCASSTPRSGANVLTFGAGSRLTVL.